This entry is about one T cell receptor beta chain. Its antigen is undetermined. The data derive from a study of CD8 T cells in ankylosing spondylitis. Findings of the study overall: Reportedly, significant enrichment of disease-linked clones occurred in matched ankylosing spondylitis synovial fluid. A CD8+ phenotype characterized the disease-linked clones, which were relatively rare in peripheral blood.

Quantitative 5'-RACE with molecular barcodes was used to make the TCR beta libraries. TCRdb re-derived calls from the 5' RACE reads in MiXCR, one entry per CDR3 protein. The sample has around 250,000 distinct CDR3 sequences; under 35% are singletons. CDR3 length equals 14 residues. V trimming: 2 bases; J trimming: 6 bases; junction bases outside the gene matches: 1. Germline V gives CDR1 MNHEY, CDR2 SVGAGI. The chain is built from TRBV6-5 and TRBJ1-5, with TRBD1 matching 10 bases. The material sequenced was blood, either unsorted or a sorted T cell fraction (not recorded which). The sequence was obtained from a male donor with ankylosing spondylitis or in good health (not recorded which). CDR3 region: CASSYGTGAQPQHF. CDR3 DNA sequence: TGTGCCAGCAGTTACGGGACAGGGGCTCAGCCCCAGCATTTT.